This is a list of T cell receptor beta chains from one sample in a study of immune evolution from preneoplasia to lung adenocarcinoma. Sequencing used immunoSEQ multiplex PCR; TCRdb keeps in-frame clones, though not all of them. The table shows about 21,000 clones, with around 75% occurring only once. What was sequenced was FFPE invasive lung adenocarcinoma tissue. Every receptor here comes from a person aged 55 to 75 with lung adenocarcinoma. Each CDR3 is given with its conserved first and last residue. The D gene is left open where the match is weak. Size values are once, few and many counts, or a class for expanded clones, and some rows have none.

TRBJ2-5,TRBD2,TRBV2,NA,TGTGCCAGCAGTGAAGCGCTAGGGCTAGCGGGAGGAGAGACCCAGTACTTC,CASSEALGLAGGETQYF
TRBJ1-2,NA,TRBV10-3,NA,TGTGCCATCAGTGAGTCCGTCGACGGGGCGGCTAGCTATGGCTACACCTTC,CAISESVDGAASYGYTF
TRBJ2-2,NA,TRBV28,NA,TGTGTCAGCAGTAGATACGGGGAGCTGTTTTTT,CVSSRYGELFF
TRBJ1-1,NA,TRBV5-1,NA,TGCGCCAGCAGCTTGGGTAGTGCGGGTGAAGCTTTCTTT,CASSLGSAGEAFF
TRBJ2-7,TRBD2,TRBV29-1,few,TGCAGCGTTGAAGATAGGACTAGCGGGAGGGCCTACGAGCAGTACTTC,CSVEDRTSGRAYEQYF
TRBJ1-5,NA,TRBV6-5,few,TGTGCCAGCAGCCCGGACAGTAGCAATCAGCCCCAGCATTTT,CASSPDSSNQPQHF
TRBJ2-1,NA,TRBV19,NA,TGTGCCAGTAGTTTCCGGGCCACAGGGTCCTACAATGAGCAGTTCTTC,CASSFRATGSYNEQFF
TRBJ2-1,NA,TRBV5-1,few,TGCGCCAGCAGCTTAGCAGGGAGATCCTACAATGAGCAGTTCTTC,CASSLAGRSYNEQFF
TRBJ2-1,TRBD2,TRBV28,medium-sized,TGTGCCAGCAGTTTCGTTGGCGGGAGGGCATACAATGAGCAGTTCTTC,CASSFVGGRAYNEQFF
TRBJ1-4,NA,TRBV28,NA,TGTGCCAGCAGCCCTATCCGGGACCCTTCTGAAAAACTGTTTTTT,CASSPIRDPSEKLFF
TRBJ2-1,NA,TRBV28,NA,TGTGCCAGCAGTTCTCATGGACAGCACTACAATGAGCAGTTCTTC,CASSSHGQHYNEQFF
TRBJ2-1,TRBD1,TRBV4-2,NA,TGTGCCAGCAGTCCCGGGACAGCCTACAATGAGCAGTTCTTC,CASSPGTAYNEQFF
TRBJ2-1,TRBD2,TRBV28,NA,TGTGCCAGCAGTTCTCCTACTAGCGGGCGGGATGAGCAGTTCTTC,CASSSPTSGRDEQFF
TRBJ2-7,NA,TRBV10-3,NA,TGTGCCATCAGTGAGTCGACGGGTCTCTCCTACGAGCAGTACTTC,CAISESTGLSYEQYF
TRBJ2-2,NA,TRBV27,NA,TGTGCCAGCAGCAATAGGTTCCCCGGGGAGCTGTTTTTT,CASSNRFPGELFF
TRBJ2-7,NA,TRBV5-4,NA,TGTGCCAGCAGCCAAGCGACAGGACCCTACGAGCAGTACTTC,CASSQATGPYEQYF
TRBJ1-2,TRBD1,TRBV6-5,NA,TGTGCCAGCAGTTACACCCAACAGGGGCGATATGGCTACATCTTC,CASSYTQQGRYGYIF
TRBJ2-7,TRBD1,TRBV7-8,NA,TGTGCCAGCAGCTTAGGGCCAGGGGGCCCCTACGAGCAGTACTTC,CASSLGPGGPYEQYF
TRBJ2-1,TRBD2,TRBV19,NA,TGTGCCAGTAGGCTAACTAGCGGGGGCCCCTACAATGAGCAGTTCTTC,CASRLTSGGPYNEQFF
TRBJ1-2,TRBD1,TRBV5-5,NA,TGTGCCAGCAGCTTGGTGGGACAGGGGAATGGCTACACCTTC,CASSLVGQGNGYTF
TRBJ1-2,NA,TRBV4-1,NA,TGCGCCAGCAGCCAACTCGCGAGAACTGACTATGGCTACACCTTC,CASSQLARTDYGYTF
TRBJ2-2,TRBD1,TRBV2,NA,TGTGCCAGCAGTGATGGGACAGGAGTCGGGGAGCTGTTTTTT,CASSDGTGVGELFF
TRBJ2-1,TRBD2,TRBV10-2,NA,TGCGCCAGCAGTGGGCTGAGCGGGAGGGCCTTGGATGAGCAGTTCTTC,CASSGLSGRALDEQFF
TRBJ2-1,NA,TRBV4-1,medium-sized,TGCGCCAGCAGCCGGCTGGATGGGGGAGAGCAGTTCTTC,CASSRLDGGEQFF
TRBJ2-5,TRBD2,TRBV5-1,NA,TGCGCCAGCAGCTTCTCAGGGAGGGGAGAGACCCAGTACTTC,CASSFSGRGETQYF